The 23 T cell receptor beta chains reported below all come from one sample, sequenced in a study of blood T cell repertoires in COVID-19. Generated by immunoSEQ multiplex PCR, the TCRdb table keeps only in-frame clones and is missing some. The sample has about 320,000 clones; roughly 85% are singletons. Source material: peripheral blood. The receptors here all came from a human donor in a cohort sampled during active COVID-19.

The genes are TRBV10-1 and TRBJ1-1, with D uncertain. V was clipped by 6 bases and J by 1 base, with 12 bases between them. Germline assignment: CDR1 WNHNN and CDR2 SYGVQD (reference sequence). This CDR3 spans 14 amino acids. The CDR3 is CASSSHSGNTEAFF. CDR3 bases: TGCGCCAGCAGCTCCCACTCGGGGAACACTGAAGCTTTCTTT.

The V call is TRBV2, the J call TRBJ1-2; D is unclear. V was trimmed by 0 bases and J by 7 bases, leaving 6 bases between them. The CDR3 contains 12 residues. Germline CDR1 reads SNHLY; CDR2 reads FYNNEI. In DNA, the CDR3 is TGTGCCAGCAGTGAAGCCGTCCTTGGCTACACCTTC. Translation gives CASSEAVLGYTF.

This CDR3 is CASFCRQSRTEAFF. The CDR3 nucleotides are TGTGCCAGCTTCTGTCGACAGTCACGCACTGAAGCTTTCTTT. This chain joins TRBV9 and TRBJ1-1, with D possibly being TRBD1 (5 bases). The ends were cut back, 7 bases at V and 4 bases at J, with 17 bases in the middle. The CDR3 is 14 residues long. Germline CDR1 is SGDLS and CDR2 is YYNGEE.

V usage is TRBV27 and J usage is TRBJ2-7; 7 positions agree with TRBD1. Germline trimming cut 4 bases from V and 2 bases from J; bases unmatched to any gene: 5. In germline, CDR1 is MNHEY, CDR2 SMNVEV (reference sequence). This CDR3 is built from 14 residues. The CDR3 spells CASSSGTAAYEQYF. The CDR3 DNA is TGTGCCAGCAGTTCCGGGACAGCTGCCTACGAGCAGTACTTC.

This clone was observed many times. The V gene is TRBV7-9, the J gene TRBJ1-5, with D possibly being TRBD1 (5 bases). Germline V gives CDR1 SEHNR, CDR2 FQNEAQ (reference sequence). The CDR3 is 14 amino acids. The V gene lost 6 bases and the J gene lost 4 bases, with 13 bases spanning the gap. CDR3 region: CASRREGRNQPQHF. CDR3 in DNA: TGTGCCAGCAGGAGGGAGGGGAGGAATCAGCCCCAGCATTTT.

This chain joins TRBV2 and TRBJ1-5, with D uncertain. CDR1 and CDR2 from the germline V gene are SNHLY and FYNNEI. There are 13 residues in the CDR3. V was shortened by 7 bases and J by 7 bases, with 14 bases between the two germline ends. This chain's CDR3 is CASMEGTGQPQHF. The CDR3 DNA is TGTGCCAGCATGGAGGGTACGGGGCAGCCCCAGCATTTT.

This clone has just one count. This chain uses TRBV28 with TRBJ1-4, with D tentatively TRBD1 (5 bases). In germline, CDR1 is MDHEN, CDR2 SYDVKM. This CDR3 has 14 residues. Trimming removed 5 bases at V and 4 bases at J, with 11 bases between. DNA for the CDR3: TGTGCCAGCAGTAACAGGAGATATAATGAAAAACTGTTTTTT. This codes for CASSNRRYNEKLFF.

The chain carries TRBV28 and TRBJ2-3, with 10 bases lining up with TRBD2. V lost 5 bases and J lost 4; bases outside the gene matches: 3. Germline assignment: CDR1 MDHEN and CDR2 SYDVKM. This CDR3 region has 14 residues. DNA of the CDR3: TGTGCCAGCAGTAGCGGGGGGGCCGCAGATACGCAGTATTTT. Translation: CASSSGGAADTQYF.

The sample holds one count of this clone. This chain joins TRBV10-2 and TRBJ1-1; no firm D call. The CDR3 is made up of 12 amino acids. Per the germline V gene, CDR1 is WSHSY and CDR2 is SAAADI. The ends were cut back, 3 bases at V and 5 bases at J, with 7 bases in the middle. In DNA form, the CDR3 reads TGCGCCAGCAGTGACGAAGCTACTGAAGCTTTCTTT. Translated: CASSDEATEAFF.

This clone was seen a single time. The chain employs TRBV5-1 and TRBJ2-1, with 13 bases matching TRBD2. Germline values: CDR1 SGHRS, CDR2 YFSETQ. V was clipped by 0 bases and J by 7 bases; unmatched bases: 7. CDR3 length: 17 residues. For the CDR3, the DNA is TGCGCCAGCAGCTTGGATACTAGCGGGGGGGCTAAGAATGAGCAGTTCTTC. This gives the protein CASSLDTSGGAKNEQFF.

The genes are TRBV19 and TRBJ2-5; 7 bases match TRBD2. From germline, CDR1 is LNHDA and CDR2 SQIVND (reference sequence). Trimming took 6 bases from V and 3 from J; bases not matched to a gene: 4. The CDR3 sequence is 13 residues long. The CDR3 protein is CASSPAGKETQYF. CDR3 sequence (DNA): TGTGCCAGTAGCCCAGCGGGGAAAGAGACCCAGTACTTC.

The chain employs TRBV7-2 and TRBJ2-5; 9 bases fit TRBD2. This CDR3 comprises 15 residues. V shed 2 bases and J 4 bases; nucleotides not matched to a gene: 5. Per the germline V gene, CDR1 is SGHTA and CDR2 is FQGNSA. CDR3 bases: TGTGCCAGCAGCTTAATTACTAGCGGGCTAGAGACCCAGTACTTC. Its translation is CASSLITSGLETQYF. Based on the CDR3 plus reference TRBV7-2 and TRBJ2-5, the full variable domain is GAGVSQSPSNKVTEKGKDVELRCDPISGHTALYWYRQSLGQGLEFLIYFQGNSAPDKSGLPSDRFSAERTGGSVSTLTIQRTQQEDSAVYLCASSLITSGLETQYFGPGTRLLVL.

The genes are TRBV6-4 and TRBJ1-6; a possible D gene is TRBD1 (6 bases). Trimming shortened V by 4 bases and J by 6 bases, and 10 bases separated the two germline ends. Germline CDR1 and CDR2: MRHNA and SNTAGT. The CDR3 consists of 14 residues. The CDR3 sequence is CASSVQQGNSPLHF. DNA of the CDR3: TGTGCCAGCAGTGTACAACAGGGTAATTCACCCCTCCACTTT.

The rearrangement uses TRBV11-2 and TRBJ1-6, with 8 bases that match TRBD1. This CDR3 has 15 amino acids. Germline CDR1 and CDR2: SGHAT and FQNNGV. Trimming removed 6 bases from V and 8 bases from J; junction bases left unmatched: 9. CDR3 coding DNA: TGTGCCAGCAGATCGCCCGCCAGGGGGCATTCACCCCTCCACTTT. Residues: CASRSPARGHSPLHF.

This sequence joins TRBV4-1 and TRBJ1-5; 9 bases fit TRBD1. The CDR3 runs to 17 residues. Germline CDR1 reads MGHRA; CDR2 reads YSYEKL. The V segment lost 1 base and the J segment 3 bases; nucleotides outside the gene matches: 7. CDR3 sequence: CASSQGEGQGVNQPQHF. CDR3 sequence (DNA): TGCGCCAGCAGCCAAGGGGAGGGACAGGGAGTCAATCAGCCCCAGCATTTT.

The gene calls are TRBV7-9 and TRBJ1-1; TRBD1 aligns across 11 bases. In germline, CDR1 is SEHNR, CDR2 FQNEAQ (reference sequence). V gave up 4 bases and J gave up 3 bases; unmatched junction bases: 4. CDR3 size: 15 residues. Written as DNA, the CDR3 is TGTGCCAGCAGCTGGGGACAGGGGGTCCACACTGAAGCTTTCTTT. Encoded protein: CASSWGQGVHTEAFF.

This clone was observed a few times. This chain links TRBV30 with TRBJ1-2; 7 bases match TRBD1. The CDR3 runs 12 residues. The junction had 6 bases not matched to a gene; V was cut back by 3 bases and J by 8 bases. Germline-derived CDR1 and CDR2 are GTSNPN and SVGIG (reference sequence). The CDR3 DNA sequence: TGTGCCTGGAGACAGGGGTTGGGGGGCTACACCTTC. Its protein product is CAWRQGLGGYTF.

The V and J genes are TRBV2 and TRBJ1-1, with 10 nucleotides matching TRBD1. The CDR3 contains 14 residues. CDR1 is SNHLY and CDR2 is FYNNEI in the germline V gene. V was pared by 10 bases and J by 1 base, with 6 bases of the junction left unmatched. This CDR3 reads CANLRQGANTEAFF. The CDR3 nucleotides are TGTGCCAACCTCAGACAGGGGGCGAACACTGAAGCTTTCTTT.

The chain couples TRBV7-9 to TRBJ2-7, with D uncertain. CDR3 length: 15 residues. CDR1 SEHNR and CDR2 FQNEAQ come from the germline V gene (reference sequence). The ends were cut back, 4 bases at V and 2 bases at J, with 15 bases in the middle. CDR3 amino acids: CASSSQYRRTYEQYF. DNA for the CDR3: TGTGCCAGCAGCTCTCAATACCGGAGAACCTACGAGCAGTACTTC.

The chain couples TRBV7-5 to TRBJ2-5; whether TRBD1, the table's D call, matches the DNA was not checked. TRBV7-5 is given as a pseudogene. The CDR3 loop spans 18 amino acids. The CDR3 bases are TGTGTCAGAAGCTTAGGGGACAGGGGCCGAGGACTTCGGGAGACCCAGTACTTC. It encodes CVRSLGDRGRGLRETQYF.

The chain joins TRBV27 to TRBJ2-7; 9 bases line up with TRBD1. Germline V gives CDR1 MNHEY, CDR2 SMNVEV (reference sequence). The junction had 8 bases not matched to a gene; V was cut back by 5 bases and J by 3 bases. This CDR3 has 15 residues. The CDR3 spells CASSPPGQGLYEQYF. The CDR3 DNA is TGTGCCAGCAGTCCGCCGGGACAGGGACTCTACGAGCAGTACTTC.

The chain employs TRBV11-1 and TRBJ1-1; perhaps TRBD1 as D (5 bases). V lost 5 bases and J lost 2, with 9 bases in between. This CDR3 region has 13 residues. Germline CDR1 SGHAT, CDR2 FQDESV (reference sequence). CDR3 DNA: TGTGCCAGCAGCCGACAGATCAACACTGAAGCTTTCTTT. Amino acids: CASSRQINTEAFF.

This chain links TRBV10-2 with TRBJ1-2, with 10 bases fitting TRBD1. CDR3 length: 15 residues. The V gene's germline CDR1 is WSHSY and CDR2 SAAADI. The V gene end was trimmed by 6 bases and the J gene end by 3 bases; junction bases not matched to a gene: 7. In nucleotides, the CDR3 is TGCGCCAGCAGATCGGGACAGGGGATCGACTATGGCTACACCTTC. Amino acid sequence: CASRSGQGIDYGYTF.